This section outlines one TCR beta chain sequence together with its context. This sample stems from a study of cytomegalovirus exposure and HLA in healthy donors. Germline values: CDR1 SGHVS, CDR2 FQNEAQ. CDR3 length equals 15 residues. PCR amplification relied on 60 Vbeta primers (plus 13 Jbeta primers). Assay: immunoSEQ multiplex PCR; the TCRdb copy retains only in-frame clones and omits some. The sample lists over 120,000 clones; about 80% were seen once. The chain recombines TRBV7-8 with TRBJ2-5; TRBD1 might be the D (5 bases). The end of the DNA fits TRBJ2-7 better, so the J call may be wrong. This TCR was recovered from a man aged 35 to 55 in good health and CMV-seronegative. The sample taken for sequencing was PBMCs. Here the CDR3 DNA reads TGTGCCAGCAGCTTAAGTGCCGGCAGGGTCTACGAGCAGTACTTC. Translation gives CASSLSAGRVYEQYF.